What follows is one TCR beta chain and its context. This clonotype was seen a handful of times. Its antigen is unknown. No much larger clone exists at a distance of one base, and base qualities are not known. Systemically healthy Caucasian individuals from Russia, 35 to 50 in total and aged roughly 6 to 100 years, were included as donors. Each donor gave around 9.8 milliliters of peripheral blood, collected into EDTA-treated Vacutainer tubes. Ficoll-Paque density-gradient centrifugation was used to isolate PBMCs, with at least 7 million per sample. Total RNA was extracted from PBMCs with Trizol reagent, with at least 6 micrograms obtained per sample. Naive CD45RAhigh/CD27high T cell percentages were measured by flow cytometry on a PBMC aliquot from every donor. The data were obtained in a study of blood T cells in healthy people across ages (dated by TCRdb to 2014 to 2015). Concerning the study at large: In model experiments, template switching captured about one uniquely barcoded TCR beta cDNA molecule for every two T cells. Age-related changes in TCR beta repertoire diversity were measured in the study by deep sequencing normalized with unique cDNA molecular identifiers. The donors were divided into four age groups: young (average approximately 17 years), middle-aged (almost 40), aged (about 60) and long-lived (more than 75). To avoid experimental bias, donors of different ages were distributed randomly across sequencing lanes. For two donors (one aged 18 to 30 and one aged 80 or older), the study analyzed two additional independent replicas of 1 million unique cDNA reads from the same blood draw. What the study reported, not specific to this receptor: Estimates of total diversity based on one million sequenced T cells were regarded as lower bounds and as underestimates. The percentage of naive T cells measured by flow cytometry correlated strongly with observed TCR beta diversity. Since profiling was done on bulk unsorted PBMCs, naive and antigen-experienced compartments could not be conclusively compared. Compared with the aged group, more naive CD4+ T cells, fewer expanded clones and increased TCR diversity were shown by the long-lived group, suggesting age selection. Because donor CMV infection status was unknown, age-related changes in expanded clonotypes were potentially confounded. As age increased, observed TCR beta diversity per million T cells dropped in a roughly linear way, and a significant reduction was already evident by age 40.

The CDR3 holds 14 amino acids from the cysteine to the phenylalanine. Here the CDR3 DNA is all that survives: 42 bases in frame from base 1. Based on the germline V gene, the CDR1 and CDR2 sequences are SGHNT and YENEEA. The junction shows trimming of 5 bases on V and 1 base on J, plus 12 bases between the germline ends. Library preparation was by 5' RACE. Sequencing was performed on an Illumina HiSeq 2500. The second PCR ran for roughly 7 to 12 cycles and used a J-beta primer mix along with a sample-barcoded 5' primer. A unique molecular identifier was introduced onto each TCR beta cDNA molecule by a template-switch 5' adaptor carrying 12 random nucleotides. Each sample yielded at least 2.5 million CDR3-containing paired-end reads. First-strand cDNA synthesis was performed from all RNA using the Mint cDNA synthesis kit, with priming by a TRBC-specific oligonucleotide. Following uracil-DNA glycosylase treatment, a first 18-cycle PCR with universal primers M1SS and BC2_uni_R was performed on all cDNA. The original pipeline was this. For normalization, 1 million high-quality reads, each with a distinct molecular identifier, were randomly selected from each sample. Reads sharing molecular identifiers were discarded rather than binned into consensus sequences. MiTCR, run with a Q25 quality threshold and the strictest error-elimination algorithm, handled CDR3 identification, clonotype clustering and error correction. A nonparametric unseen species model with Euler transformation was used to estimate a lower bound on total TCR beta diversity. TCRdb reprocessed the public reads (quality trimming at Q25 with fastp, clone calling with MiXCR) and kept in-frame beta chains. Rows matching on CDR3 protein sequence are summarized as one entry with the most common DNA and genes. None of the V and J calls come from the authors' own analysis; TCRdb made them. The sample contains about 1 million distinct CDR3 sequences, 40% to 45% of them found a single time. 15% to 20% of the sample comes from the top ten.

The specimen was blood. This clonotype was obtained from a woman aged 60 to 75 in good health. The sequence joins TRBV11-3 to TRBJ2-7; the D segment could be TRBD2, given 6 matching bases. In nucleotide form, the sequence is TGTGCCAGCAGCCCTCAGGCGGGGTCCTACGAGCAGTACTTC. Its coded protein is CASSPQAGSYEQYF.